These 14 T cell receptor beta chains were sequenced from one sample in a study of T cell changes during pregnancy in multiple sclerosis. Clones were sequenced by immunoSEQ multiplex PCR, and TCRdb holds only the in-frame ones, with some missing. The table includes 80,000 to 100,000 clones, approximately 93% detected once. This specimen consisted of peripheral blood, obtained after pregnancy. Receptors originate from a female donor with multiple sclerosis, enrolled in a pregnancy study.

CDR3 nucleotide sequence: TGTGCCAGCTCACCACCAGAAGGGTTAGGGTATACAGCGGGCACCTTC. Its translation: CASSPPEGLGYTAGTF. V and J are TRBV18 and TRBJ1-2; D is undetermined. The V gene lost 0 bases and the J gene lost 13 bases, with 24 bases spanning the gap. Germline CDR1 KGHSH, CDR2 LQKENI. This CDR3 has 16 amino acids.

The rearrangement uses TRBV4-2 and TRBJ2-7, with 16 bases aligning to TRBD2. The ends lost 0 bases at V and 7 bases at J; junction bases unmatched: 3. Germline V gene data show CDR1 as LGHNA and CDR2 as YNFKEQ. This CDR3 region has 16 residues. The CDR3 nucleotides read TGTGCCAGCAGCCAAGAAGGGACTAGCGGGAGGGATGAGCAGTACTTC. Its protein is CASSQEGTSGRDEQYF.

V usage is TRBV9 and J usage is TRBJ2-2; no reliable D call. Trimming stripped 0 bases from V and 4 bases from J, with 4 bases between. The CDR3 extends over 13 amino acids. Per germline, CDR1 SGDLS and CDR2 YYNGEE. The CDR3 is CASSVGGTGELFF. Here the CDR3 DNA reads TGTGCCAGCAGCGTAGGCGGCACCGGGGAGCTGTTTTTT.

This clone was seen just once. The chain employs TRBV29-1 and TRBJ2-3, with TRBD2 as a possible D gene (5 bases). V lost 7 bases and J lost 0, with 14 bases in between. This CDR3 is built from 14 residues. Germline values: CDR1 SQVTM, CDR2 ANQGSEA. The chain's CDR3 is CSAGRTGSTDTQYF. The CDR3 bases are TGCAGCGCCGGCAGGACTGGCAGCACAGATACGCAGTATTTT.

The gene calls are TRBV5-1 and TRBJ2-3; the match to TRBD1 covers 7 bases. V was pared by 0 bases and J by 3 bases, with 1 base of the junction left unmatched. This CDR3 spans 14 amino acids. CDR1 is SGHRS, CDR2 YFSETQ, per germline. This chain's CDR3 is CASSLDRGTDTQYF. The DNA of the CDR3 is TGCGCCAGCAGCTTGGACAGGGGAACAGATACGCAGTATTTT.

This chain links TRBV5-4 with TRBJ2-2; D uncertain. This CDR3 contains 14 residues. Germline-derived CDR1 and CDR2 are SGHNT and YYREEE (reference sequence). Trimming left V 4 bases short and J 8 bases short, with 15 bases between. Here the CDR3 reads CASSEPGPPGELFF. CDR3 in DNA: TGTGCCAGCAGCGAGCCGGGTCCCCCGGGGGAGCTGTTTTTT.

V gene TRBV7-9 combines with J gene TRBJ1-4; D perhaps matches TRBD1 (5 bases). Germline V gene sequence: CDR1 SEHNR, CDR2 FQNEAQ (reference sequence). There are 14 residues in the CDR3. V lost 2 bases and J lost 8, with 12 bases in between. The CDR3 region is CASSLSPPGEKLFF. CDR3 in DNA: TGTGCCAGCAGCTTATCCCCACCAGGGGAAAAACTGTTTTTT.

A note on this clone: The junction shows a germline mismatch at one end, possibly a read error. V and J are TRBV7-2 and TRBJ2-3; weak D call: TRBD1 (5 bases). The CDR3 covers 15 residues. CDR1 and CDR2 from the germline V gene are SGHTA and FQGNSA. CDR3 residues: CASTLEGRGTDTQYF. The CDR3 region has the DNA TGTGCCAGCACCTTAGAAGGCAGGGGCACAGATACGCAGTATTTT.

The chain is built from TRBV7-9 and TRBJ1-1; 7 bases map to TRBD1. The CDR3 runs to 15 residues. Germline V gene sequence: CDR1 SEHNR, CDR2 FQNEAQ (reference sequence). The ends lost 4 bases at V and 4 bases at J; junction bases unmatched: 9. The CDR3 is CASSSASGGLTEAFF. For the CDR3, the DNA is TGTGCCAGCAGCTCAGCCTCAGGGGGTCTCACTGAAGCTTTCTTT.

The gene calls are TRBV7-7 and TRBJ2-5, with no clear D. The germline CDR1 and CDR2 sequences are SSHAT and FNYEAQ (reference sequence). CDR3 size: 14 residues. The V gene lost 5 bases and the J gene lost 4 bases, with 14 bases spanning the gap. CDR3 protein: CASSAPWSRETQYF. In DNA form, the CDR3 reads TGTGCCAGCAGCGCCCCATGGAGCAGAGAGACCCAGTACTTC.

The chain employs TRBV28 and TRBJ2-7, with D perhaps TRBD2 (6 bases). Germline CDR1 MDHEN, CDR2 SYDVKM. V lost 6 bases, J lost 5 bases, and 20 bases lay in between. The CDR3 has 15 amino acids. The CDR3 region is CASRVFGSNWDEQYF. In nucleotides, the CDR3 is TGTGCCAGCAGAGTATTCGGGAGTAATTGGGACGAGCAGTACTTC.

The chain combines TRBV19 with TRBJ1-1; possible D gene TRBD1, 6 bases. Germline CDR1 LNHDA, CDR2 SQIVND (reference sequence). This CDR3 region has 16 residues. Trimming removed 4 bases at V and 2 bases at J, with 17 bases between. CDR3 nucleotides: TGTGCCAGTAGTAGAATTAGGGACATCGGAAACACTGAAGCTTTCTTT. Translated: CASSRIRDIGNTEAFF.

The chain recombines TRBV27 with TRBJ2-3; tentative D call: TRBD2 (6 bases). Per the germline V gene, CDR1 is MNHEY and CDR2 is SMNVEV (reference sequence). V lost 5 bases and J 1 base, leaving 19 bases between the germline ends. The length of the CDR3 is 17 residues. CDR3 nucleotide sequence: TGTGCCAGCAGTCACTATTATCCGGGACTCCGCACAGATACGCAGTATTTT. Translating gives CASSHYYPGLRTDTQYF.

The rearrangement joins TRBV6-1 to TRBJ1-1, with unresolved D. Trimming took off 4 bases at V and 1 base at J, with 7 bases between the two ends. This CDR3 spans 13 amino acids. Germline values: CDR1 MNHNS, CDR2 SASEGT. CDR3: CASSGKQNTEAFF. The CDR3 bases are TGTGCCAGCAGTGGAAAACAGAACACTGAAGCTTTCTTT.